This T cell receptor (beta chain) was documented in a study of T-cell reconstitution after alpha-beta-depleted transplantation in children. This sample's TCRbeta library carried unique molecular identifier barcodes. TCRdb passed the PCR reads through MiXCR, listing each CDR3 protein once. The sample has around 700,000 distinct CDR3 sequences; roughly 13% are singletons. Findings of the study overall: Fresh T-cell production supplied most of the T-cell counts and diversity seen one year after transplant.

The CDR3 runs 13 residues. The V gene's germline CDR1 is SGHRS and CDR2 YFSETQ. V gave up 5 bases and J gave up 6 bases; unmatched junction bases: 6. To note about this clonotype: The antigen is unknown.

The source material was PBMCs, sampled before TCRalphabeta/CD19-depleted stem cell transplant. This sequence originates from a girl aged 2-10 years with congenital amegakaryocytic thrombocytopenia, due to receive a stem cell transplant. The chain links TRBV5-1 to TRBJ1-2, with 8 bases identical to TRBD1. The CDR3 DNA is TGCGCCAGCAGGATGCAGGGGGCCGATGGCTACACCTTC. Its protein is CASRMQGADGYTF.